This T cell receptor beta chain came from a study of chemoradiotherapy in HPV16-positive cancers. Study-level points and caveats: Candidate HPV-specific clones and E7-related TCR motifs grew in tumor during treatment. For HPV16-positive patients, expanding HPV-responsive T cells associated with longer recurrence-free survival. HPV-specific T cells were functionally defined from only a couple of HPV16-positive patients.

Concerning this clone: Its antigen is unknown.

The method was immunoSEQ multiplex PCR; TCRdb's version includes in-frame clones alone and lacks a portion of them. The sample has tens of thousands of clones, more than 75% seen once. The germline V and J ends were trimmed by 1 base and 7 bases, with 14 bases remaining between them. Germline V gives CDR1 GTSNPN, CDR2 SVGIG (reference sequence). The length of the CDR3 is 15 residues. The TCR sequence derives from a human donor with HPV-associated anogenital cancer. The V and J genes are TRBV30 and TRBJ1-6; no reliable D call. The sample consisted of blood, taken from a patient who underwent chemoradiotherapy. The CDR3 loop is CAWSDPGVGNSPLHF. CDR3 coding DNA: TGTGCCTGGAGTGACCCCGGGGTGGGAAATTCACCCCTCCACTTT.